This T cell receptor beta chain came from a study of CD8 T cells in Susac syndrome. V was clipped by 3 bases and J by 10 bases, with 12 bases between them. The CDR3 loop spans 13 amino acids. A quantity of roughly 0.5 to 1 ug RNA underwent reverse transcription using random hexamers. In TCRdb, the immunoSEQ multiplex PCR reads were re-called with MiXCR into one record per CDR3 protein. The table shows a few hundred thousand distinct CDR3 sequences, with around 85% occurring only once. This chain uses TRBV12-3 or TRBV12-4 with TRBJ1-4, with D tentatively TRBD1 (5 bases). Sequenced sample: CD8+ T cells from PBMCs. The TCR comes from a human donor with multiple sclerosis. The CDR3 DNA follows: TGTGCCAGCAGTTTGACAGCCGGGGGAAAACTGTTTTTT. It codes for CASSLTAGGKLFF.